Shown below are 7 T cell receptor beta chains from a single sample sequenced in a study of shared T cell receptors in the human thymus. Assay used: immunoSEQ multiplex PCR; TCRdb lists only in-frame clones, some missing. The profile shows about 730,000 clones, approximately 85% of them singletons. The data also belong to a second study, concerning human thymus T cells.

The specimen was thymocytes. Receptor source: a girl less than two years old with a congenital heart defect.

This clone appeared a few times. A junction end diverges from the germline sequence, so it may reflect a read error. The chain links TRBV2 to TRBJ2-5; D unresolved. Per germline, CDR1 SNHLY and CDR2 FYNNEI. The CDR3 is made up of 16 amino acids. The CDR3 reads CASTEGSRQKQETQYF. Here the CDR3 DNA reads TGTGCCAGCACTGAAGGTAGCCGGCAAAAACAAGAGACCCAGTACTTC.

V is TRBV15 and J is TRBJ1-2, with D possibly TRBD1 on 6 matching bases. Germline CDR1 LNHNV, CDR2 YYDKDF (reference sequence). V shed 2 bases and J shed 3 bases, with 13 bases lying between them. CDR3 length: 15 amino acids. CDR3 nucleotides: TGTGCCACCAGCAGACAGGAGACAGGCCACTATGGCTACACCTTC. Translated: CATSRQETGHYGYTF.

The gene calls are TRBV5-1 and TRBJ2-7, with D possibly being TRBD1 (6 bases). Looked up from germline, CDR1 is SGHRS and CDR2 is YFSETQ. The CDR3 extends over 15 amino acids. V lost 1 base and J 7 bases, leaving 18 bases between the germline ends. The CDR3: CASSLKAQGIGEQYF. The CDR3 nucleotides read TGCGCCAGCAGCTTGAAGGCTCAGGGGATAGGGGAGCAGTACTTC.

This clone has just one count. The chain joins TRBV6-5 to TRBJ1-5, with 9 positions matching TRBD1. CDR3 length equals 12 residues. Trimming took 6 bases from V and 9 from J; bases not matched to a gene: 3. Germline CDR1 is MNHEY and CDR2 is SVGAGI. The CDR3 reads CASRKTGGPQHF. DNA of the CDR3: TGTGCCAGCAGGAAGACAGGGGGGCCCCAGCATTTT.

V is TRBV2 and J is TRBJ2-1; D remains ambiguous. Between the trimmed V and J ends, which lost 3 bases and 7 bases, there was a span of 22 bases. CDR3 size: 17 residues. Germline V CDR1 and CDR2: SNHLY, FYNNEI. For the CDR3, the DNA is TGTGCCAGCAGTGATAACCGTCAAAGCGATGTTCGGAATGAGCAGTTCTTC. Its protein product is CASSDNRQSDVRNEQFF.

The chain carries TRBV5-6 and TRBJ2-4; perhaps TRBD1 as D (5 bases). Trimming shortened V by 6 bases and J by 3 bases, and 16 bases separated the two germline ends. The CDR3 runs to 15 residues. Germline V gene lookup returns CDR1 SGHDT and CDR2 YYEEEE. The CDR3, as DNA: TGTGCCAGCACCGCAGACAGTCTAGGCAAAAACATTCAGTACTTC. This translates into CASTADSLGKNIQYF.

This chain connects TRBV7-9 to TRBJ1-2; 7 bases align to TRBD1. The V segment lost 2 bases and the J segment 2 bases; nucleotides outside the gene matches: 11. The CDR3 runs to 17 residues. Germline CDR1 SEHNR, CDR2 FQNEAQ (reference sequence). The CDR3 DNA is TGTGCCAGCAGCTTAAGCATGAGGGGGCAGCCGAACTATGGCTACACCTTC. Its translation is CASSLSMRGQPNYGYTF. The variable domain in full, with the rest retrieved from reference TRBV7-9 and TRBJ1-2, is DTGVSQNPRHKITKRGQNVTFRCDPISEHNRLYWYRQTLGQGPEFLTYFQNEAQLEKSRLLSDRFSAERPKGSFSTLEIQRTEQGDSAMYLCASSLSMRGQPNYGYTFGSGTRLTVV.